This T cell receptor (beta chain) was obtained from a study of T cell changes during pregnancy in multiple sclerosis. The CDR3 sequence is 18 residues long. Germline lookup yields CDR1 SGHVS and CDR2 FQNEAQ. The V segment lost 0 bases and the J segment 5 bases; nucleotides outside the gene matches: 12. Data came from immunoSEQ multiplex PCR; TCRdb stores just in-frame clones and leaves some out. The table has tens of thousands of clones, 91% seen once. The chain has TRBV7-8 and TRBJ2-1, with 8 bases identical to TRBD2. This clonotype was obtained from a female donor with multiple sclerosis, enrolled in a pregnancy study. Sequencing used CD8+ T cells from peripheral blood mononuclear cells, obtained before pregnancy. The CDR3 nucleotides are TGTGCCAGCAGCTTAGCGCTTATCGGGGGGGCGAGTCACAATGAGCAGTTCTTC. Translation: CASSLALIGGASHNEQFF.